This TCR beta chain was sequenced in a study of patients and donors after allogeneic stem cell transplantation (dated by TCRdb to between 2020 and 2021). V drops 2 bases and J drops 11 bases, leaving 14 bases in between. The CDR3 starts with the cysteine, ends with the phenylalanine, and has 13 residues. The kept DNA is CDR3 alone, 39 bases in frame from the first base. In the germline V gene, CDR1 corresponds to MNHEY and CDR2 to SVGEGT. Turning to this clonotype: The antigen this receptor binds is unknown. The input lacks base qualities; no much larger clone sits a single base away.

The protocol used for the library was RT-PCR. The sample was run on a NextSeq 550. TCRdb handled the public reads itself, with Q25 trimming in fastp and clone calling in MiXCR, and kept productive beta chains. When rows share a CDR3 protein, they turn into one entry using the most common DNA and genes. The sample contains about 200,000 distinct CDR3 sequences, roughly 38% of them found a single time. The top ten clones comprise approximately 10% of the sample. The rearranged chain carries TRBV6-2 or TRBV6-3 and TRBJ2-3; TRBD1 could be the D gene, as 5 bases match. The sequence was obtained from a human donor who was either an allogeneic HSCT recipient or a stem cell or donor lymphocyte infusion donor (not recorded which). It is not recorded whose cells these are; they may come from a transplant donor. Sequenced input: blood, either unsorted or a sorted T cell fraction (not recorded which). The CDR3 region: CASSYPQAGRQYF. The nucleotide sequence is given as TGTGCCAGCAGTTACCCCCAGGCAGGGCGGCAGTATTTT.